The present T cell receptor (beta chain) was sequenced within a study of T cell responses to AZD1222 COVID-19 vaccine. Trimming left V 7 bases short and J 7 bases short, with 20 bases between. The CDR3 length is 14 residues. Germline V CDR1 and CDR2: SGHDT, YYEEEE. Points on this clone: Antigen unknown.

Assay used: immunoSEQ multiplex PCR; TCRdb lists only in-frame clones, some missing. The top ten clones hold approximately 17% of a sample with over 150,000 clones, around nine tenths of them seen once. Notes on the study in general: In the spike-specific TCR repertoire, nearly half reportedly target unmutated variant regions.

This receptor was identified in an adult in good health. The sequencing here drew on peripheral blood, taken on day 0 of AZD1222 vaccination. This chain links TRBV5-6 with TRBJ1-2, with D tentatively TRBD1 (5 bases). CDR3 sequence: CASGSGLIRAGYTF. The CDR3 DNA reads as TGTGCCAGCGGATCAGGGTTAATAAGGGCTGGCTACACCTTC.